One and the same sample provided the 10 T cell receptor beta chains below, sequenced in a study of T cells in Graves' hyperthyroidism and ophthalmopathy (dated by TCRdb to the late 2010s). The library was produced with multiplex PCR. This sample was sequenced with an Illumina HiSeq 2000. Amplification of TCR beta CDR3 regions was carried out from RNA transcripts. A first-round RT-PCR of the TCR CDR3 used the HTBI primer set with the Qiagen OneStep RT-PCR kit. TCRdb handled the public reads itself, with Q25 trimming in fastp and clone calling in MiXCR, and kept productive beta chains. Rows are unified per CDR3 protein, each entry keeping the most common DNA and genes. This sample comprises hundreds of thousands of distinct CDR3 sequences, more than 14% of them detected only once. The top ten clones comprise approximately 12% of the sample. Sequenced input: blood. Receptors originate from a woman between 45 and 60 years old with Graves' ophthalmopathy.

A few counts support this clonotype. This CDR3 is CASSMSGRIYEQYF. In nucleotides, the CDR3 is TGTGCCAGTAGTATGAGCGGGAGGATTTACGAGCAGTACTTC. The rearrangement links TRBV19 to TRBJ2-7; 9 positions match TRBD2. Germline V CDR1 and CDR2: LNHDA, SQIVND (reference sequence). The CDR3 is made up of 14 amino acids. V trimming: 3 bases; J trimming: 4 bases; junction bases outside the gene matches: 4. Looking up the rest from reference TRBV19 and TRBJ2-7 gives the full variable domain: DGGITQSPKYLFRKEGQNVTLSCEQNLNHDAMYWYRQDPGQGLRLIYYSQIVNDFQKGDIAEGYSVSREKKESFPLTVTSAQKNPTAFYLCASSMSGRIYEQYFGPGTRLTVT.

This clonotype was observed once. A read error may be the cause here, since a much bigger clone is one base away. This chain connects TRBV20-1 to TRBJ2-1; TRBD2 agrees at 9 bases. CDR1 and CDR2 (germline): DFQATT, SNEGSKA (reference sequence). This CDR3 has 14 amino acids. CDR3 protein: CSASPAGGPGEQLF. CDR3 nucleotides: TGCAGTGCTAGTCCGGCGGGAGGGCCAGGTGAGCAGCTCTTC.

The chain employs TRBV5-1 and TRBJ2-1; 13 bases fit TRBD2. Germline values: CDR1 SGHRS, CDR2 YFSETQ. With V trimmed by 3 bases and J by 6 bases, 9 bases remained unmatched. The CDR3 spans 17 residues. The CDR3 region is CASSWGLAGSDFNEQFF. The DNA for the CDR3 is TGCGCCAGCAGCTGGGGACTAGCGGGATCGGATTTCAATGAGCAGTTCTTC.

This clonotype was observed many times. CDR3 protein: CSGLLAGGPSEQFF. As DNA, the CDR3 is TGCAGTGGCTTACTAGCGGGAGGGCCCAGCGAGCAGTTCTTC. The rearrangement links TRBV20-1 to TRBJ2-1, with TRBD2 matching over 13 bases. Germline V gene data show CDR1 as DFQATT and CDR2 as SNEGSKA (reference sequence). The CDR3 runs 14 residues. Trimming at V came to 7 bases and at J to 10 bases, leaving 10 bases not matched to a gene.

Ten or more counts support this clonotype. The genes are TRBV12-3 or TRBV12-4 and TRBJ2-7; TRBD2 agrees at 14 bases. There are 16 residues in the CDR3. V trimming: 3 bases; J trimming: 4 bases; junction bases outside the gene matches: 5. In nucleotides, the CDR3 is TGTGCCAGCAGTTTGGGACTAGCGGGAGATATGTACGAGCAGTACTTC. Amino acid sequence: CASSLGLAGDMYEQYF.

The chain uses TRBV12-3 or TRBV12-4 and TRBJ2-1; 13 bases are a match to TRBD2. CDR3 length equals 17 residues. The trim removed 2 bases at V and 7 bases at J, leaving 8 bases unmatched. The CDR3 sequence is CASSLRRGTSGNNEQFF. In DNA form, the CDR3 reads TGTGCCAGCAGTTTAAGGCGCGGGACTAGCGGGAATAATGAGCAGTTCTTC.

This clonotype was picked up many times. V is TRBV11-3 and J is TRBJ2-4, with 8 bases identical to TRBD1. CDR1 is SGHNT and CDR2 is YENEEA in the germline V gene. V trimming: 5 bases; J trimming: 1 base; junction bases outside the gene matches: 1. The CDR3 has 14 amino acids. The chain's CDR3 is CASSRQGAKNIQYF. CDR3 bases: TGTGCCAGCAGCCGACAGGGGGCCAAAAACATTCAGTACTTC.

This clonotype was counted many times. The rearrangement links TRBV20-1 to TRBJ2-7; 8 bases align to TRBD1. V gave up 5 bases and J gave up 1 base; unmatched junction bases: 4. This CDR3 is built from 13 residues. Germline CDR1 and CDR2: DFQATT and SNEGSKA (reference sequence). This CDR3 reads CSAAGTGSYEQYF. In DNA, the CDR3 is TGCAGTGCTGCCGGGACAGGATCCTACGAGCAGTACTTC.

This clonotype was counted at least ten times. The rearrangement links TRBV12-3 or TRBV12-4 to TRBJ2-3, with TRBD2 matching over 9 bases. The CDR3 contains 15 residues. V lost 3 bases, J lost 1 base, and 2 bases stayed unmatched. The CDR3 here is CASSFRTSGTDTQYF. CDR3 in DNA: TGTGCCAGCAGTTTCCGGACTAGCGGCACAGATACGCAGTATTTT.

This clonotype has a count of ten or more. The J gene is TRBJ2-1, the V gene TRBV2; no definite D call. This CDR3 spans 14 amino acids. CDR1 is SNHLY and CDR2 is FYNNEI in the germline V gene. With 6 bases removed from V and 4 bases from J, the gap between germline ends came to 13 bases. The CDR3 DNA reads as TGTGCCAGCAGGATTAATGGGGAATACAATGAGCAGTTCTTC. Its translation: CASRINGEYNEQFF. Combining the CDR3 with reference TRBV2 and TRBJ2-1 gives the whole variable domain EPEVTQTPSHQVTQMGQEVILRCVPISNHLYFYWYRQILGQKVEFLVSFYNNEISEKSEIFDDQFSVERPDGSNFTLKIRSTKLEDSAMYFCASRINGEYNEQFFGPGTRLTVL.